This passage covers 24 T cell receptor beta chains from one sample sequenced in a study of OX40 agonist ivuxolimab in advanced cancers. To prepare the library, the immunoSEQ multiplex PCR assay was applied. Held by TCRdb, this immuneACCESS table contains in-frame sequences only and omits some clones. Under half of the omission traces to an unresolved V gene where checked; the cause of the rest is unknown. Present in this sample are about 73,000 clones, about nine tenths of which were seen just once. The ten biggest clones cover less than 0.8% of the sample. The starting material was CD4+ or CD8+ T cells sorted from blood, obtained in a trial of the OX40 agonist ivuxolimab. Receptor source: an adult with an advanced solid tumor such as melanoma, head and neck, liver or kidney cancer.

The CDR3 loop reads CATSRDIGIGSSTDTQYF. In DNA, the CDR3 is TGTGCCACCAGCAGAGATATTGGGATAGGCTCTAGCACAGATACGCAGTATTTT. This sequence joins TRBV15 and TRBJ2-3; D remains unclear. From germline, CDR1 is LNHNV and CDR2 YYDKDF (reference sequence). The length of the CDR3 is 18 residues. V was trimmed by 0 bases and J by 0 bases, leaving 16 bases between them.

The CDR3 loop reads CASRDQRQGNDRGHF. In DNA form, the CDR3 reads TGTGCCAGTAGGGACCAACGACAGGGAAATGATCGCGGGCATTTT. This rearrangement joins TRBV19 to TRBJ1-5; 7 bases map to TRBD1. CDR3 size: 15 residues. CDR1 and CDR2 from the germline V gene are LNHDA and SQIVND (reference sequence). V was clipped by 6 bases and J by 15 bases; unmatched bases: 20.

The CDR3 protein is CASSDSVNTGELFF. The CDR3 DNA is TGTGCCAGCAGCGATTCGGTGAACACCGGGGAGCTGTTTTTT. The genes are TRBV9 and TRBJ2-2; D is undetermined. The germline gives CDR1 SGDLS, CDR2 YYNGEE. The CDR3 consists of 14 residues. Trimming removed 3 bases from V and 1 base from J, with 7 bases in between.

The V and J genes are TRBV5-1 and TRBJ2-2; 7 bases align to TRBD2. The CDR3 totals 15 residues. Germline assignment: CDR1 SGHRS and CDR2 YFSETQ. Trimming at V came to 0 bases and at J to 4 bases, leaving 3 bases not matched to a gene. The chain's CDR3 is CASSLAPGGTGELFF. CDR3 sequence (DNA): TGCGCCAGCAGCTTGGCGCCGGGAGGCACCGGGGAGCTGTTTTTT.

The chain couples TRBV7-8 to TRBJ1-2; 7 bases fit TRBD1. The CDR3 loop spans 14 amino acids. Germline CDR1 reads SGHVS; CDR2 reads FQNEAQ. Losses at the gene ends were 1 base for V and 2 bases for J; bases not matched to a gene: 1. The CDR3 sequence is CASSLGGQNYGYTF. CDR3 nucleotides: TGTGCCAGCAGCTTAGGGGGACAGAACTATGGCTACACCTTC.

The chain links TRBV10-2 to TRBJ1-1; 8 nucleotides align to TRBD1. The CDR3 is made up of 13 amino acids. V shed 9 bases, J shed 6 bases, and the junction held 9 bases outside the gene matches. Per germline, CDR1 WSHSY and CDR2 SAAADI. CDR3 bases: TGCGCCAGTACTACTCGGGACAGGCCTGAAGCTTTCTTT. Protein sequence: CASTTRDRPEAFF.

V and J are TRBV7-8 and TRBJ1-5; D not resolved. CDR3 length equals 15 residues. Germline CDR1 reads SGHVS; CDR2 reads FQNEAQ. The V and J ends lost 1 base and 2 bases respectively, with 9 bases between them. This chain's CDR3 is CASSLEGKGNQPQHF. DNA of the CDR3: TGTGCCAGCAGCTTAGAAGGTAAAGGCAATCAGCCCCAGCATTTT.

The J gene is TRBJ2-7, the V gene TRBV12-5, with 12 nucleotides matching TRBD1. The CDR3 loop spans 17 amino acids. J was trimmed by 5 bases and V by 7 bases; bases with no gene match: 15. Germline CDR1 LGHNT, CDR2 FRNRAP. CDR3 DNA sequence: TGTGCTAGTGTCTCCGGGACAGGGGGCTTAAAGTTCCACGAGCAGTACTTC. Residues: CASVSGTGGLKFHEQYF. The entire variable domain, with the rest obtained from reference TRBV12-5 and TRBJ2-7, is as follows: DARVTQTPRHKVTEMGQEVTMRCQPILGHNTVFWYRQTMMQGLELLAYFRNRAPLDDSGMPKDRFSAEMPDATLATLKIQPSEPRDSAVYFCASVSGTGGLKFHEQYFGPGTRLTVT.

V is TRBV18 and J is TRBJ1-4; a weak D match, TRBD1 (6 bases). This CDR3 has 15 amino acids. Trimming shortened V by 0 bases and J by 8 bases, and 13 bases separated the two germline ends. Germline CDR1 KGHSH, CDR2 LQKENI. CDR3 DNA: TGTGCCAGCTCACCACCGGGAAGACAGGAGGAAAAACTGTTTTTT. Protein sequence: CASSPPGRQEEKLFF.

V is TRBV6-5 and J is TRBJ2-7; D remains unclear. There are 13 residues in the CDR3. From germline, CDR1 is MNHEY and CDR2 SVGAGI. Trimming took off 0 bases at V and 11 bases at J, with 14 bases between the two ends. CDR3 residues: CASSYSSLSYEYF. In DNA form, the CDR3 reads TGTGCCAGCAGTTACTCTTCCCTGTCGTATGAGTACTTC.

This clone appeared once. The chain has TRBV2 and TRBJ1-4, with D possibly being TRBD1 (6 bases). Trimming left V 6 bases short and J 8 bases short, with 13 bases between. The CDR3 has 13 residues. Germline V gives CDR1 SNHLY, CDR2 FYNNEI. CDR3 region: CASSEVQGEKLFF. DNA for the CDR3: TGTGCCAGCAGCGAGGTTCAGGGGGAAAAACTGTTTTTT.

The V and J genes are TRBV5-6 and TRBJ2-2; no clear D. This CDR3 has 15 residues. Germline V gene sequence: CDR1 SGHDT, CDR2 YYEEEE. Trimming took off 4 bases at V and 1 base at J, with 11 bases between the two ends. The CDR3 nucleotides are TGTGCCAGCAGCACATGGACGGTGAACACCGGGGAGCTGTTTTTT. Translating gives CASSTWTVNTGELFF. Complete variable domain (other parts from reference TRBV5-6 and TRBJ2-2): DAGVTQSPTHLIKTRGQQVTLRCSPKSGHDTVSWYQQALGQGPQFIFQYYEEEERQRGNFPDRFSGHQFPNYSSELNVNALLLGDSALYLCASSTWTVNTGELFFGEGSRLTVL.

The J gene is TRBJ1-3, the V gene TRBV7-9, with D possibly TRBD1 on 5 matching bases. The germline V and J ends were trimmed by 6 bases and 4 bases, with 22 bases remaining between them. The germline V gene has CDR1 SEHNR and CDR2 FQNEAQ (reference sequence). CDR3 size: 17 residues. This CDR3 is CASSQYTPGAGGNTIYF. CDR3 bases: TGTGCCAGCAGTCAATACACGCCCGGGGCGGGAGGAAACACCATATATTTT.

The chain employs TRBV7-3 and TRBJ2-3; D may be TRBD1 or TRBD2 (6 bases each). The CDR3 extends over 16 amino acids. Trimming stripped 5 bases from V and 4 bases from J, with 19 bases between. Germline CDR1 and CDR2: SGHTA and FQGTGA. The CDR3 bases are TGTGCCAGCAGCAAAAGGGGGGCCCAGGTCCCAGATACGCAGTATTTT. It specifies CASSKRGAQVPDTQYF. Looking up the rest from reference TRBV7-3 and TRBJ2-3 gives the full variable domain: GAGVSQTPSNKVTEKGKYVELRCDPISGHTALYWYRQSLGQGPEFLIYFQGTGAADDSGLPNDRFFAVRPEGSVSTLKIQRTERGDSAVYLCASSKRGAQVPDTQYFGPGTRLTVL.

Points on this clone: Additional DNA sequences in this sample encode the identical CDR3. CDR3 sequence: CASSPGGSGANVLTF. The CDR3 DNA sequence: TGCGCCAGCAGCCCAGGGGGCAGTGGGGCCAACGTCCTGACTTTC. The V gene is TRBV5-1, the J gene TRBJ2-6; 8 bases fit TRBD1. The CDR3 covers 15 residues. Trimming at V came to 4 bases and at J to 3 bases, leaving 3 bases not matched to a gene. Germline assignment: CDR1 SGHRS and CDR2 YFSETQ. Full variable domain (rest looked up from reference TRBV5-1 and TRBJ2-6): KAGVTQTPRYLIKTRGQQVTLSCSPISGHRSVSWYQQTPGQGLQFLFEYFSETQRNKGNFPGRFSGRQFSNSRSEMNVSTLELGDSALYLCASSPGGSGANVLTFGAGSRLTVL.

The rearrangement uses TRBV20-1 and TRBJ2-5, with no clear D. Between the trimmed V and J ends, which lost 3 bases and 7 bases, there was a span of 9 bases. Per the germline V gene, CDR1 is DFQATT and CDR2 is SNEGSKA (reference sequence). This CDR3 has 11 amino acids. The CDR3: CSARTSGTQYF. The CDR3, as DNA: TGCAGTGCTAGGACTTCAGGGACCCAGTACTTC.

The V call is TRBV5-1, the J call TRBJ1-2, with a weak D call TRBD1 (5 bases). V was trimmed by 0 bases and J by 7 bases, leaving 13 bases between them. Germline CDR1 is SGHRS and CDR2 is YFSETQ. CDR3 length: 14 amino acids. The CDR3 DNA reads TGCGCCAGCAGCTTGGAGGGCAGGGAGGGTGGCTACACCTTC. It yields the protein CASSLEGREGGYTF.

The J gene is TRBJ1-2, the V gene TRBV29-1, with unresolved D. The CDR3 spans 13 residues. Germline V gene lookup returns CDR1 SQVTM and CDR2 ANQGSEA. V was pared by 7 bases and J by 8 bases, with 20 bases between. The CDR3 DNA is TGCAGCGCCGCGGGAGCCCTAAAAAGGGGCTACACCTTC. Amino acid sequence: CSAAGALKRGYTF.

This clone was recorded once. The chain has TRBV9 and TRBJ2-4; TRBD1 agrees at 8 bases. V lost 4 bases and J lost 8; bases outside the gene matches: 17. The CDR3 is made up of 17 amino acids. Per the germline V gene, CDR1 is SGDLS and CDR2 is YYNGEE. CDR3 sequence reads: CASSPETVGQGADIQYF. The DNA of the CDR3 is TGTGCCAGCAGCCCAGAGACGGTGGGGCAGGGGGCCGACATTCAGTACTTC.

The chain joins TRBV6-6 to TRBJ1-5; tentatively, D is TRBD1 (5 bases). CDR3 size: 15 residues. Germline V gene lookup returns CDR1 MNHNY and CDR2 SVGAGI (reference sequence). V dropped 7 bases and J dropped 0 bases, with 13 bases sitting between them. The CDR3 loop is CASTLKQASNQPQHF. Here the CDR3 DNA reads TGTGCCAGCACCCTAAAACAGGCTAGCAATCAGCCCCAGCATTTT.

CDR3 residues: CASSLAGRTYQPQHF. DNA of the CDR3: TGTGCCAGCAGCTTGGCGGGCAGGACATATCAGCCCCAGCATTTT. The J gene is TRBJ1-5, the V gene TRBV5-8; TRBD1 is a possible D gene (5 bases). Trimming took 0 bases from V and 5 from J, leaving 12 bases between them. This CDR3 spans 15 amino acids. The germline V gene has CDR1 SGHTS and CDR2 YDEGEE.

This clone has just one count. V usage is TRBV5-4 and J usage is TRBJ2-3; 10 bases match TRBD1. The germline gives CDR1 SGHNT, CDR2 YYREEE (reference sequence). This CDR3 contains 15 residues. V dropped 5 bases and J dropped 3; count of bases not matched to a gene: 6. CDR3 loop: CASRPGQGKTDTQYF. The CDR3 nucleotides read TGTGCCAGCAGACCGGGACAGGGGAAGACAGATACGCAGTATTTT. The full variable domain, rest sourced from reference TRBV5-4 and TRBJ2-3, is ETGVTQSPTHLIKTRGQQVTLRCSSQSGHNTVSWYQQALGQGPQFIFQYYREEENGRGNFPPRFSGLQFPNYSSELNVNALELDDSALYLCASRPGQGKTDTQYFGPGTRLTVL.

The chain joins TRBV10-3 to TRBJ1-5; TRBD1 agrees at 7 bases. The CDR3 length is 13 residues. With 6 bases clipped from V and 4 bases from J, the junction kept 3 bases outside the gene matches. Germline-derived CDR1 and CDR2 are ENHRY and SYGVKD. The CDR3 sequence: CAIRGTENQPQHF. DNA for the CDR3: TGTGCCATCAGGGGGACAGAGAATCAGCCCCAGCATTTT.

A remark on this clone: Compared with germline, one end of the junction differs, possibly owing to a read error. The chain couples TRBV5-6 to TRBJ2-2, with D possibly being TRBD2 (5 bases). CDR3 size: 14 residues. Germline CDR1 SGHDT, CDR2 YYEEEE. CDR3: CASSPDGEHRGAVF. The CDR3 DNA follows: TGTGCCAGCAGCCCGGACGGAGAACACCGGGGAGCTGTTTTT.